Included here is one T cell receptor (beta chain) sequence, with context. The entry originates in a study of shared clonotypes between healthy human individuals. Nashville, Tennessee was home to all donors, who were Caucasian adults. From CD4+ cells came CD45RA+ naive and CD45RA-negative memory subsets. Profiling relied on immunoSEQ multiplex PCR, and the TCRdb table lists in-frame clones only, not all of them. In the table there are over a million clones, approximately 72% of which are singletons. The CDR3 is 16 residues long. The germline V gene has CDR1 SGHTA and CDR2 FQGNSA. J was trimmed by 8 bases and V by 2 bases; bases with no gene match: 9.

Sequencing was performed on memory CD4+ T cells sorted from blood. This sample's subset: CD45RA-negative fraction. The rearrangement uses TRBV7-2 and TRBJ2-1; 10 nucleotides match TRBD2. This TCR came from a man between 18 and 29 years old in good health. CDR3 DNA sequence: TGTGCCAGCAGCTTAATAGGTACTAGCGGGACCGATGAGCAGTTCTTC. It translates to CASSLIGTSGTDEQFF.